This section outlines one TCR beta chain sequence together with its context. Its binding antigen is unknown. No base quality values were provided; no much bigger clone lies one nucleotide off. This entry comes from a study of blood T cell repertoires in COVID-19 (dated by TCRdb to about 2020). Study-level background: Samples from collaborators originated in the United States, Italy and Spain and spanned both the acute and convalescent phases of COVID-19. Where available, HLA class I and class II types were obtained from metadata supplied by the sample provider rather than from assay-based typing. Samples came from the ongoing ImmuneRACE study (first 160 participants) plus 1,254 subjects from 6 global collaborators. The dataset comprised deeply sampled blood TCRbeta repertoires from subjects exposed to, actively infected with, or recovered from COVID-19. Nearly every sample came with metadata listing a de-identified subject ID, COVID-19 status, age in years and sex. The prospective study material was composed of cDNA or gDNA derived from T cells, B-cell-depleted T cells, or PBMCs. A freely available public database, intended as a resource for researchers studying the immune response to SARS-CoV-2, is where the repertoires were released.

In Seattle, one collaborating source enrolled patients while the infection was active and tracked those patients longitudinally over the course of disease. Each collaborating institution followed its own protocols to collect whole blood in K2EDTA tubes. For TCRbeta analysis, collaborator samples were shipped as frozen whole blood, as isolated PBMCs, or as DNA extracted from either sample type. CDR1 and CDR2, looked up from the germline V gene, are KGHSH and LQKENI. V ends up 3 bases short and J 4 bases short, with an unmatched junction base count of 11. The CDR3 starts with the cysteine, ends with the phenylalanine, and has 17 residues. Of the read, only the CDR3 DNA is kept; its 51 bases are in frame from base 1. TCRbeta CDR3 regions were amplified from genomic DNA by means of the immunoSEQ Assay, a bias-controlled multiplex PCR. For the original study's pipeline: Within the assay, amplification of reference gene primers was used to estimate how many nucleated cells each sample contained. To quantify the absolute abundance of each unique TCRbeta CDR3 rearrangement, sequence reads were collapsed and filtered. For each sample, productive Simpson clonality was calculated as the square root of Simpson's diversity index over productive rearrangements. TCRdb mirrors the immuneACCESS table, restricted to in-frame sequences. Some clones are absent from its copies; in checked studies, under half trace to an unresolved V gene, and the reason for the others is unknown. That table is the source of V, J and clone size, and D and trimming were worked out from the DNA. In this sample the table shows around 150,000 clones, around 92% of which occur a single time. The top ten clonotypes cover about 4.8% of the sample.

What the work shows at the level of the full study, not this receptor alone: The quantity of clinical and demographic metadata differed by source and by participant and was supplied without curation.

Sequenced: peripheral blood. The receptor was isolated from a man under 40 with COVID-19, enrolled during active disease. Here the chain combines TRBV18 and TRBJ1-5, and 8 bases in between align with TRBD1. The nucleotide sequence is given as TGTGCCAGCTCACCGTTTAAGACAGGGGCGACGAATCAGCCCCAGCATTTT. The translation is CASSPFKTGATNQPQHF.